This TCR beta chain was recovered during a study of T cell responses to AZD1222 COVID-19 vaccine. General observations from the study: Donors were mostly white British, more females; clonal diversity possibly underestimated. Baseline seropositives among AZD1222 recipients totaled only five or six. With two AZD1222 doses given, Spike-specific TCR breadth and depth both rose. Repertoire sampling occurred only after the peak T cell response.

Regarding this clone: Its antigen is as yet unknown.

V lost 4 bases and J lost 0, with 9 bases in between. This CDR3 has 15 amino acids. Per germline, CDR1 SGHTA and CDR2 FQGNSA. The data were produced by immunoSEQ multiplex PCR, yet TCRdb's version contains in-frame clones alone and is incomplete. This table holds about 120,000 clones, approximately 85% found once. The clonotype originates from an adult in good health. The source material was peripheral blood, sampled on day 0 of MenACWY control vaccination. The chain uses TRBV7-2 and TRBJ2-2; D unresolved. The CDR3, as DNA: TGTGCCAGCAGCTATCGGGCTTCGAACACCGGGGAGCTGTTTTTT. It specifies CASSYRASNTGELFF.